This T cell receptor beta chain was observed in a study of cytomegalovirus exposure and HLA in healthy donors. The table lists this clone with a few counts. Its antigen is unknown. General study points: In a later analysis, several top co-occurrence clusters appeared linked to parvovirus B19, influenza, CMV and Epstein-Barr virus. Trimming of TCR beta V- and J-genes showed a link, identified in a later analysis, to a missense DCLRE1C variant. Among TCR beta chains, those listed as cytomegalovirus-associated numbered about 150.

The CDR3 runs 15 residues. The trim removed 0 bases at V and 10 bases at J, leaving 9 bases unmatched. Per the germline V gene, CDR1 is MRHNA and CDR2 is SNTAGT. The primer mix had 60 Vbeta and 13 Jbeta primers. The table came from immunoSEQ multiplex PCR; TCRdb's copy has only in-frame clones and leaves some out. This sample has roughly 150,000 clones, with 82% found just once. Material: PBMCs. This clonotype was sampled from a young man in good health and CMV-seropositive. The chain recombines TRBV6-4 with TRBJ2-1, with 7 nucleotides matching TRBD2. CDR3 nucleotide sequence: TGTGCCAGCAGTGACTCCTCGCGGGGGAAAGGGGAGCAGTTCTTC. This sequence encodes CASSDSSRGKGEQFF.